The 9 T cell receptor beta chains below all came from one sample that was sequenced in a study of shared clonotypes between healthy human individuals. Only CD45RO-negative cells positively selected for CCR7 counted as naive CD8 cells, so terminally differentiated effector memory CD45RA+ cells were excluded. This table comes from immunoSEQ multiplex PCR, and its TCRdb copy is limited to in-frame clones, with some not included. The table includes over 2 million clones, about 95% detected once. The sequenced sample consisted of naive CD8+ T cells sorted from blood. The receptors were gathered from a man younger than 30 in good health.

The gene calls are TRBV27 and TRBJ1-2; 7 bases map to TRBD1. In germline, CDR1 is MNHEY, CDR2 SMNVEV (reference sequence). The ends lost 5 bases at V and 3 bases at J; junction bases unmatched: 18. This CDR3 is 18 amino acids long. Written as DNA, the CDR3 is TGTGCCAGCAGTCTTAACCCGGCCGGGACAGATATTGACTATGGCTACACCTTC. Translated, it gives CASSLNPAGTDIDYGYTF.

Details on this clone: Within the sample, other DNA sequences also encode this same CDR3. The chain recombines TRBV6-1 with TRBJ2-2; D gene uncertain. V shed 7 bases and J shed 0 bases, with 6 bases lying between them. Germline V CDR1 and CDR2: MNHNS, SASEGT. There are 13 residues in the CDR3. The CDR3, as DNA: TGTGCCAGCATGGGCCCGAACACCGGGGAGCTGTTTTTT. Its protein is CASMGPNTGELFF.

The chain links TRBV5-1 to TRBJ2-2; 8 nucleotides match TRBD2. Germline CDR1 and CDR2: SGHRS and YFSETQ. V lost 7 bases and J lost 2; bases outside the gene matches: 13. The CDR3 covers 17 residues. The CDR3 spells CASAITATSENTGELFF. CDR3 bases: TGCGCCAGCGCGATAACCGCGACTAGCGAAAACACCGGGGAGCTGTTTTTT.

The chain employs TRBV5-1 and TRBJ2-7; the D gene is possibly TRBD1 (7 bases). Per the germline V gene, CDR1 is SGHRS and CDR2 is YFSETQ. The CDR3 loop spans 16 amino acids. V lost 0 bases to trimming and J lost 5 bases, with 18 bases between them. CDR3 sequence reads: CASSLAGDGGGNEQYF. The CDR3 DNA follows: TGCGCCAGCAGCTTGGCCGGAGACGGAGGGGGCAACGAGCAGTACTTC.

This clone has only one observation. The gene calls are TRBV7-9 and TRBJ2-1; TRBD2 is a possible D gene (5 bases). The CDR3 loop spans 14 amino acids. V dropped 5 bases and J dropped 1 base, with 9 bases sitting between them. Germline CDR1 SEHNR, CDR2 FQNEAQ (reference sequence). The CDR3 bases are TGTGCCAGCAGCGACGGACTTTCCTACAATGAGCAGTTCTTC. Its translation: CASSDGLSYNEQFF.

The chain joins TRBV13 to TRBJ2-3, with 8 nucleotides matching TRBD2. The germline gives CDR1 PRHDT, CDR2 FYEKMQ (reference sequence). This CDR3 has 17 amino acids. With V trimmed by 4 bases and J by 0 bases, 9 bases remained unmatched. The CDR3 region is CASSSSGLADSTDTQYF. The CDR3 DNA follows: TGTGCCAGCAGCTCTAGCGGGCTAGCGGATAGCACAGATACGCAGTATTTT.

This chain uses TRBV13 with TRBJ1-3, with D perhaps matching TRBD1 (5 bases). V was trimmed by 5 bases and J by 0 bases, leaving 11 bases between them. Germline assignment: CDR1 PRHDT and CDR2 FYEKMQ (reference sequence). The CDR3 extends over 15 amino acids. CDR3 sequence: CASSIEGASGNTIYF. The CDR3 DNA reads as TGTGCCAGCAGCATAGAAGGGGCCTCTGGAAACACCATATATTTT.

The J gene is TRBJ2-1, the V gene TRBV2, with a possible D match to TRBD2 (6 bases). Germline-derived CDR1 and CDR2 are SNHLY and FYNNEI. Trimming cost V 6 bases and J 3 bases, with 9 bases left between them. The CDR3 runs to 13 residues. CDR3 bases: TGTGCCAGCAGATCCGGGAGCTACAATGAGCAGTTCTTC. Translating gives CASRSGSYNEQFF.

A few counts support this clone. The chain links TRBV6-5 to TRBJ2-3; 8 bases align to TRBD1. The V gene's germline CDR1 is MNHEY and CDR2 SVGAGI. The trim removed 4 bases at V and 5 bases at J, leaving 2 bases unmatched. The CDR3 runs to 13 residues. The CDR3 DNA reads TGTGCCAGCAGTTTGACAGGGGTAGATACGCAGTATTTT. As protein: CASSLTGVDTQYF.